The sample holds many counts of the clone carrying this T cell receptor (beta chain). The antigen is not known. This entry is derived from a study of identical twins. Whole-study results and caveats: Conclusions relied on cross-sectional statistical analysis, not following the same donors.

TCRdb analysed the 5' RACE reads with MiXCR anew, one entry per CDR3 protein. The sample has about 100,000 distinct CDR3 sequences; 4.5% to 6.5% are singletons. Germline CDR1 and CDR2: LGHNT and FRNRAP. V lost 1 base, J lost 5 bases, and 11 bases lay in between. This CDR3 has 14 residues. Sequencing was carried out using memory T cells sorted from blood. The source of this sequence is a woman between 45 and 60 years old in good health. This chain uses TRBV12-5 with TRBJ1-1; D unresolved. For the CDR3, the DNA is TGTGCTAGTGGTTTGGACTCATCGACTACTGAAGCTTTCTTT. Translation gives CASGLDSSTTEAFF.